The next 30 T cell receptor beta chains were all read from a single sample in a study of regulatory T cells in long-lasting Graves disease. Time point defined: newly diagnosed GD, antithyroid drugs for less than 3 months. PBMCs provided the RNA from which the TCR library was made. Construction of TCR beta libraries relied on iRepertoire HTBI primers and on Arm-PCR targeting CDR3 regions. Each CDR3 protein gets one entry after TCRdb re-called the multiplex PCR reads with MiXCR. The sample consists of under 450,000 distinct CDR3 sequences, about 10% of them appearing once. The same specimen was also included in a second study, on T cells in Graves' hyperthyroidism and ophthalmopathy.

Material: peripheral blood mononuclear cells (PBMCs), obtained at new diagnosis, from a patient treated with antithyroid drugs. The receptors originated from a woman under 30 with Graves disease.

In this sample, this clonotype turned up a few times. The chain uses TRBV14 and TRBJ2-1, with 8 bases identical to TRBD2. The trim removed 0 bases at V and 9 bases at J, leaving 7 bases unmatched. The CDR3 is made up of 15 amino acids. The germline gives CDR1 SGHDN, CDR2 FVKESK. The CDR3 nucleotides are TGTGCCAGCAGCCAAGATGTCGGGAGGGCTGGTGAGCAGTTCTTC. Translating gives CASSQDVGRAGEQFF. Drawing the rest from reference TRBV14 and TRBJ2-1, the complete variable domain is EAGVTQFPSHSVIEKGQTVTLRCDPISGHDNLYWYRRVMGKEIKFLLHFVKESKQDESGMPNNRFLAERTGGTYSTLKVQPAELEDSGVYFCASSQDVGRAGEQFFGPGTRLTVL.

This clonotype was seen repeatedly, ten times or more. The chain links TRBV6-1 to TRBJ1-5; D not resolved. Trimming pared 6 bases from V and 0 bases from J, leaving 12 bases between. CDR1 MNHNS and CDR2 SASEGT come from the germline V gene. This CDR3 is built from 15 residues. The CDR3 nucleotides read TGTGCCAGCAGCAATGGAGCGTATAGCAATCAGCCCCAGCATTTT. It specifies CASSNGAYSNQPQHF.

This clonotype was found many times. The gene calls are TRBV12-3 or TRBV12-4 and TRBJ1-2, with D possibly matching TRBD1 (5 bases). CDR3 length equals 12 residues. V shed 10 bases and J shed 7 bases, with 16 bases lying between them. This CDR3 reads CATKRGGGGYTF. CDR3 DNA sequence: TGTGCCACCAAGCGGGGGGGAGGTGGCTACACCTTC.

This clonotype has a count of ten or more. The J gene is TRBJ2-7, the V gene TRBV6-5; TRBD2 matches 7 bases. Trimming cost V 2 bases and J 6 bases; bases outside gene matches: 10. The germline CDR1 and CDR2 sequences are MNHEY and SVGAGI. This CDR3 has 15 amino acids. The CDR3 DNA reads as TGTGCCAGCAGTTACGGCCGTGGGGGGGTGGGCGAGCAGTACTTC. This translates into CASSYGRGGVGEQYF.

This clonotype occurred a few times. The chain combines TRBV7-9 with TRBJ1-1, with D tentatively TRBD1 (5 bases). This CDR3 region has 12 residues. The V end was cut by 6 bases, the J end by 5 bases, with 10 bases between. Germline values: CDR1 SEHNR, CDR2 FQNEAQ (reference sequence). This CDR3 is CASSPTGTEAFF. In DNA, the CDR3 is TGTGCCAGCAGTCCTACAGGAACTGAAGCTTTCTTT.

This rearrangement joins TRBV28 to TRBJ2-6; 8 nucleotides line up with TRBD1. Trimming at V came to 8 bases and at J to 2 bases, leaving 20 bases not matched to a gene. CDR1 is MDHEN and CDR2 is SYDVKM in the germline V gene. The CDR3 has 20 amino acids. The CDR3 DNA reads TGTGCCAGCGGTCACCTGCCGGGACAGGACTTCCCCACTGGGGCCAACGTCCTGACTTTC. This gives the protein CASGHLPGQDFPTGANVLTF.

The V gene is TRBV5-5, the J gene TRBJ2-2; 9 bases fit TRBD1. The J segment lost 6 bases and the V segment lost 4 bases, leaving 13 bases of the junction unmatched. The CDR3 runs to 17 residues. The germline V gene encodes CDR1 SGHKS and CDR2 YYEKEE (reference sequence). The CDR3: CASSLQHRTGAAGELFF. CDR3 bases: TGTGCCAGCAGCCTTCAACACCGGACAGGGGCGGCCGGGGAGCTGTTTTTT.

The table lists this clonotype with a few counts. The V gene is TRBV28, the J gene TRBJ2-3; TRBD2 aligns across 12 bases. CDR1 and CDR2 from the germline V gene are MDHEN and SYDVKM. The V and J ends lost 6 bases and 4 bases, in that order; junction bases with no gene match: 5. The CDR3 is 15 residues long. CDR3 region: CASRRLAGVSDTQYF. The DNA for the CDR3 is TGTGCCAGCAGACGACTAGCGGGGGTGTCAGATACGCAGTATTTT.

This clonotype has more than one count but fewer than ten. V and J are TRBV15 and TRBJ1-2; D ambiguous. The CDR3 is made up of 17 amino acids. The V end was cut by 0 bases, the J end by 0 bases, with 14 bases between. Germline assignment: CDR1 LNHNV and CDR2 YYDKDF (reference sequence). CDR3 nucleotide sequence: TGTGCCACCAGCAGAGATCAAATTCGGAGAGCTAACTATGGCTACACCTTC. This sequence encodes CATSRDQIRRANYGYTF.

This clonotype was counted between two and nine times. The V and J genes are TRBV25-1 and TRBJ1-1, with D perhaps TRBD1 (5 bases). Germline CDR1 is MGHDK and CDR2 is SYGVNS. The CDR3 runs 13 residues. V lost 2 bases and J 3 bases, leaving 7 bases between the germline ends. In DNA, the CDR3 is TGTGCCAGCAGTGAAGGGGGGGACACTGAAGCTTTCTTT. Amino acid sequence: CASSEGGDTEAFF.

This clonotype was detected ten times or more. V is TRBV24-1 and J is TRBJ2-1; D unclear. Germline assignment: CDR1 KGHDR and CDR2 SFDVKD. The CDR3 consists of 13 residues. Trimming stripped 1 base from V and 9 bases from J, with 9 bases between. The CDR3 is CATSDFRAFEQFF. The CDR3 region has the DNA TGTGCCACCAGTGATTTTAGGGCCTTTGAGCAGTTCTTC.

This clonotype was found many times. The chain joins TRBV10-1 to TRBJ2-1; TRBD2 matches 11 bases. Unmatched junction bases numbered 4, after V lost 2 bases and J lost 4 bases. Germline assignment: CDR1 WNHNN and CDR2 SYGVQD (reference sequence). The CDR3 is 16 amino acids. In DNA form, the CDR3 reads TGCGCCAGCAGTGAGGAGGTAGCGGGAGGGTACAATGAGCAGTTCTTC. Its translation: CASSEEVAGGYNEQFF.

The chain employs TRBV7-2 and TRBJ2-6; no clear D gene. Deletions cut 2 bases from V and 3 bases from J, with 5 bases between. Germline CDR1 reads SGHTA; CDR2 reads FQGNSA. The CDR3 sequence is 14 residues long. Here the CDR3 reads CASSLFFGANVLTF. In nucleotides, the CDR3 is TGTGCCAGCAGCTTATTTTTTGGGGCCAACGTCCTGACTTTC.

This clonotype was recorded many times. This rearrangement joins TRBV27 to TRBJ2-7; the D is unclear. V was cut by 5 bases and J by 7 bases, with 15 bases left in between. The CDR3 has 13 amino acids. Germline V lookup: CDR1 MNHEY, CDR2 SMNVEV (reference sequence). The CDR3 region is CASSASDLGEQYF. The CDR3, as DNA: TGTGCCAGCAGTGCCAGCGACCTTGGGGAGCAGTACTTC.

This clonotype was counted at least ten times. This CDR3 is CASSEEFAFF. CDR3 in DNA: TGTGCCAGCAGTGAAGAGTTCGCTTTCTTT. The V gene is TRBV2, the J gene TRBJ1-1; D is unclear. V was clipped by 1 base and J by 11 bases, with 5 bases between them. The germline V gene encodes CDR1 SNHLY and CDR2 FYNNEI. The CDR3 is 10 amino acids.

A remark on this clonotype: This may come from a read error, since a much larger clone is one base off. The chain combines TRBV12-3 or TRBV12-4 with TRBJ2-1; D unresolved. TRBJ2-5 explains the end of the DNA better; the J call may be wrong. This CDR3 region has 16 residues. The CDR3 bases are TGTGCCAGCAGTCTCTCCAGGCGGCGCGATCAAGAGACCCAGTACTTC. Encoded protein: CASSLSRRRDQETQYF.

This clonotype was counted many times. The rearrangement joins TRBV12-3 or TRBV12-4 to TRBJ1-2; D call uncertain. This CDR3 comprises 14 residues. V was pared by 1 base and J by 4 bases, with 10 bases between. CDR3 in amino acids: CASSLDTGPYGYTF. CDR3 sequence (DNA): TGTGCCAGCAGTTTAGATACGGGTCCCTATGGCTACACCTTC.

There are many counts of this clonotype. J is TRBJ2-5 and V is TRBV12-3 or TRBV12-4; the D is unclear. The end of the DNA is better explained by TRBJ2-1, so the J call may be wrong. The CDR3 runs 14 residues. The CDR3 loop reads CASSLFGSNNEQFF. For the CDR3, the DNA is TGTGCCAGCAGTTTATTCGGCAGTAACAATGAGCAGTTCTTC.

This clonotype has at least ten counts. This chain uses TRBV18 with TRBJ1-5; D remains unclear. The germline V gene has CDR1 KGHSH and CDR2 LQKENI. V was clipped by 2 bases and J by 7 bases, with 24 bases between them. This CDR3 contains 18 residues. Here the CDR3 reads CASSPKPPGWPGGQPQHF. CDR3 coding DNA: TGTGCCAGCTCACCAAAACCTCCTGGGTGGCCCGGCGGACAGCCCCAGCATTTT.

The table lists this clonotype with many counts. The V and J genes are TRBV12-3 or TRBV12-4 and TRBJ1-5; TRBD1 aligns across 9 bases. CDR3 length: 17 amino acids. V dropped 6 bases and J dropped 0; count of bases not matched to a gene: 9. CDR3 protein: CASSRGTGFYSNQPQHF. CDR3 coding DNA: TGTGCCAGCAGCCGCGGGACAGGGTTCTATAGCAATCAGCCCCAGCATTTT.

This clonotype was seen ten or more times. V gene TRBV19 combines with J gene TRBJ1-1, with 7 bases matching TRBD1. This CDR3 is built from 16 residues. V trimming: 9 bases; J trimming: 4 bases; junction bases outside the gene matches: 17. Germline-derived CDR1 and CDR2 are LNHDA and SQIVND (reference sequence). The CDR3 spells CASNTLWDSPTTEAFF. The DNA of the CDR3 is TGTGCCAGCAACACGTTGTGGGACAGTCCAACCACTGAAGCTTTCTTT.

The sample holds many counts of this clonotype. The chain recombines TRBV7-2 with TRBJ2-7; 12 nucleotides align to TRBD2. The V gene end was trimmed by 4 bases and the J gene end by 2 bases; junction bases not matched to a gene: 3. The CDR3 length is 15 residues. Germline lookup yields CDR1 SGHTA and CDR2 FQGNSA. CDR3 sequence reads: CASSWGLAGTYEQYF. CDR3 nucleotide sequence: TGTGCCAGCAGCTGGGGACTAGCGGGTACCTACGAGCAGTACTTC.

This clonotype was detected ten times or more. This chain uses TRBV2 with TRBJ2-4; perhaps TRBD2 as D (5 bases). The CDR3 contains 12 residues. Germline loops: CDR1 SNHLY, CDR2 FYNNEI. The V and J ends lost 3 bases and 10 bases respectively, with 10 bases between them. CDR3 sequence (DNA): TGTGCCAGCAGTGACGCGGGCGGGATTCAGTACTTC. It translates to CASSDAGGIQYF.

This clonotype has just a few counts. The V call is TRBV27, the J call TRBJ2-7; D is unresolved. Germline V lookup: CDR1 MNHEY, CDR2 SMNVEV (reference sequence). V lost 0 bases, J lost 2 bases, and 8 bases lay in between. The CDR3 has 14 residues. The DNA for the CDR3 is TGTGCCAGCAGTTTATCGAGCACAGCCTACGAGCAGTACGTC. It specifies CASSLSSTAYEQYV.

This clonotype came up many times. The genes are TRBV11-2 and TRBJ2-7, with unresolved D. This CDR3 region has 14 residues. CDR1 SGHAT and CDR2 FQNNGV come from the germline V gene. The V end was cut by 8 bases, the J end by 3 bases, with 17 bases between. In nucleotides, the CDR3 is TGTGCCAGCTCGTATGGTACCGAGGTCTACGAGCAGTACTTC. Translation: CASSYGTEVYEQYF.

This clonotype was counted at least ten times. The V call is TRBV2, the J call TRBJ2-7, with a possible D match to TRBD1 (7 bases). The ends were cut back, 4 bases at V and 1 base at J, with 14 bases in the middle. This CDR3 contains 15 residues. Germline V gene data show CDR1 as SNHLY and CDR2 as FYNNEI. DNA for the CDR3: TGTGCCAGCAGTGCGGCAGGGGGGTTTTCCTACGAGCAGTACTTC. The encoded protein is CASSAAGGFSYEQYF.

This clonotype was found many times. The V and J genes are TRBV2 and TRBJ1-6; 9 nucleotides line up with TRBD1. The V segment lost 6 bases and the J segment 10 bases; nucleotides outside the gene matches: 10. This CDR3 comprises 15 residues. Germline assignment: CDR1 SNHLY and CDR2 FYNNEI. The CDR3 is CASSARQGVRSPLHF. The CDR3 DNA reads as TGTGCCAGCAGCGCTCGACAGGGGGTCCGATCACCCCTCCACTTT.

The chain couples TRBV20-1 to TRBJ2-3; D remains ambiguous. Deletions cut 7 bases from V and 8 bases from J, with 13 bases between. Germline-derived CDR1 and CDR2 are DFQATT and SNEGSKA (reference sequence). The CDR3 runs to 11 residues. The CDR3 region is CSVMPRATQYF. The CDR3 bases are TGCAGTGTGATGCCCCGGGCTACGCAGTATTTT.

The chain couples TRBV9 to TRBJ2-1; TRBD2 matches at 8 bases. The CDR3 covers 14 residues. Trimming took 2 bases from V and 7 from J; bases not matched to a gene: 5. Germline V gives CDR1 SGDLS, CDR2 YYNGEE. This chain's CDR3 is CASSVGGDPNEQFF. CDR3 nucleotide sequence: TGTGCCAGCAGCGTCGGGGGGGATCCGAATGAGCAGTTCTTC.

J is TRBJ2-7 and V is TRBV7-2, with TRBD2 as a possible D gene (7 bases). Germline V gene sequence: CDR1 SGHTA, CDR2 FQGNSA. The V end lost 6 bases, the J end lost 4 bases, and 13 bases lay between the germline ends. The CDR3 runs to 13 residues. The CDR3 region is CASRSGTFYEQYF. CDR3 sequence (DNA): TGTGCCAGCAGGAGCGGGACATTTTACGAGCAGTACTTC.